The 15 T cell receptor beta chains below were found in one sample sequenced in a study of T-cell memory formation after mild COVID-19. TCRdb processed the 5' RACE reads anew with MiXCR; each CDR3 protein has one entry. The repertoire holds fewer than 350,000 distinct CDR3 sequences, approximately 19% seen once, with roughly 23% in the top ten. The source material was PBMCs or a T cell subset sorted from them (not recorded which). These receptors were taken from a man younger than 35 who had mild COVID-19 (a few samples of this study predate the infection). Cell type and time point are not known.

The sample holds a few counts of this clonotype. The chain couples TRBV11-2 to TRBJ2-7; 8 nucleotides align to TRBD1. This CDR3 spans 15 amino acids. CDR1 and CDR2 (germline): SGHAT, FQNNGV. The V gene end was trimmed by 5 bases and the J gene end by 0 bases; junction bases not matched to a gene: 6. Here the CDR3 reads CASSIGTGPSYEQYF. DNA for the CDR3: TGTGCCAGCAGCATAGGGACAGGTCCCTCCTACGAGCAGTACTTC.

The chain is built from TRBV6-2 or TRBV6-3 and TRBJ1-5; D possibly corresponds to TRBD1 (6 bases). The V gene's germline CDR1 is MNHEY and CDR2 SVGEGT. This CDR3 has 13 residues. Trimming stripped 5 bases from V and 7 bases from J, with 12 bases between. CDR3 sequence reads: CASSTGIKQPQHF. The CDR3 bases are TGTGCCAGCAGTACAGGGATAAAGCAGCCCCAGCATTTT.

This clonotype has only a few counts. The gene calls are TRBV4-1 and TRBJ2-3, with D perhaps TRBD1 (6 bases). Germline V CDR1 and CDR2: MGHRA, YSYEKL. This CDR3 is 15 amino acids long. Trimming shortened V by 1 base and J by 6 bases, and 14 bases separated the two germline ends. The CDR3 here is CASSQGPGVSDTQYF. DNA for the CDR3: TGCGCCAGCAGCCAAGGGCCAGGGGTGTCGGATACGCAGTATTTT.

A few counts support this clonotype. The rearrangement uses TRBV29-1 and TRBJ2-7, with TRBD1 matching over 9 bases. The CDR3 consists of 13 residues. Germline V gene data show CDR1 as SQVTM and CDR2 as ANQGSEA. V gave up 4 bases and J gave up 10 bases; unmatched junction bases: 11. The CDR3 DNA reads TGCAGCGTTGCTTTCATAGGGACAGGGTATCAGTACTTC. Its translation: CSVAFIGTGYQYF.

This clonotype was counted only a few times. The chain links TRBV4-3 to TRBJ2-3; D is perhaps TRBD2 (7 bases). CDR1 and CDR2 (germline): LGHNA, YSLEER. Trimming shortened V by 0 bases and J by 6 bases, and 22 bases separated the two germline ends. This CDR3 is 18 amino acids long. CDR3 region: CASSQDGGGAGSGDTQYF. The DNA for the CDR3 is TGCGCCAGCAGCCAAGATGGTGGGGGGGCCGGTTCGGGCGATACGCAGTATTTT.

The chain couples TRBV20-1 to TRBJ2-7, with 7 bases lining up with TRBD2. The germline V gene encodes CDR1 DFQATT and CDR2 SNEGSKA (reference sequence). There are 19 residues in the CDR3. V shed 3 bases, J shed 3 bases, and the junction held 23 bases outside the gene matches. The CDR3 DNA follows: TGCAGTGCTAGCGTCCGGGTGGGCCCTATCCTAGCGGCGATCTACGAGCAGTACTTC. Protein: CSASVRVGPILAAIYEQYF.

This clonotype was found a few times. The V gene is TRBV27, the J gene TRBJ2-2; D perhaps matches TRBD2 (6 bases). Trimming cost V 5 bases and J 0 bases, with 13 bases left between them. The CDR3 contains 16 residues. The germline V gene encodes CDR1 MNHEY and CDR2 SMNVEV (reference sequence). CDR3 loop: CASSLPGGPNTGELFF. CDR3 DNA sequence: TGTGCCAGCAGTCTCCCCGGGGGACCGAACACCGGGGAGCTGTTTTTT.

This clonotype has only a few counts. The chain has TRBV12-3 or TRBV12-4 and TRBJ1-2; 10 bases are a match to TRBD1. The CDR3 is 13 residues long. Unmatched junction bases numbered 5, after V lost 5 bases and J lost 8 bases. The CDR3 loop reads CASSQTGGRGYTF. The CDR3 DNA reads as TGTGCCAGCAGTCAGACAGGGGGCCGGGGCTACACCTTC.

V gene TRBV12-3 or TRBV12-4 combines with J gene TRBJ2-5; 8 nucleotides align to TRBD1. This CDR3 contains 15 residues. Trimming cost V 5 bases and J 2 bases; bases outside gene matches: 7. The CDR3 loop reads CASSPGQGFQETQYF. Here the CDR3 DNA reads TGTGCCAGCAGTCCCGGACAGGGCTTTCAAGAGACCCAGTACTTC.

This clonotype was seen repeatedly, ten times or more. The chain joins TRBV7-2 to TRBJ2-3; perhaps D is TRBD1 or TRBD2 (5 bases each). The CDR3 is 15 amino acids. The V gene's germline CDR1 is SGHTA and CDR2 FQGNSA. The V end lost 4 bases, the J end lost 6 bases, and 17 bases lay between the germline ends. The CDR3 loop is CASSWTTGIGDTQYF. The CDR3 nucleotides read TGTGCCAGCAGCTGGACAACGGGGATTGGCGATACGCAGTATTTT.

V and J are TRBV10-3 and TRBJ1-2, with D perhaps TRBD1 (6 bases). Germline V CDR1 and CDR2: ENHRY, SYGVKD. The CDR3 length is 16 residues. Trimming removed 3 bases from V and 4 bases from J, with 18 bases in between. The CDR3 sequence: CAISDPGQPSSYGYTF. The DNA for the CDR3 is TGTGCCATCAGTGACCCTGGACAGCCCTCCAGCTATGGCTACACCTTC.

This chain joins TRBV7-9 and TRBJ1-1; D unclear. The germline gives CDR1 SEHNR, CDR2 FQNEAQ (reference sequence). V was trimmed by 2 bases and J by 1 base, leaving 8 bases between them. The CDR3 length is 14 residues. In DNA form, the CDR3 reads TGTGCCAGCAGCTTAATATCTCAGAACACTGAAGCTTTCTTT. Translating gives CASSLISQNTEAFF. The full variable domain, its missing parts supplied by reference TRBV7-9 and TRBJ1-1, is DTGVSQNPRHKITKRGQNVTFRCDPISEHNRLYWYRQTLGQGPEFLTYFQNEAQLEKSRLLSDRFSAERPKGSFSTLEIQRTEQGDSAMYLCASSLISQNTEAFFGQGTRLTVV.

This chain uses TRBV7-9 with TRBJ2-1; D uncertain. Germline V CDR1 and CDR2: SEHNR, FQNEAQ (reference sequence). The CDR3 consists of 13 residues. Trimming removed 1 base from V and 6 bases from J, with 7 bases in between. The CDR3 here is CASSLEVSNEQFF. CDR3 DNA: TGTGCCAGCAGCTTAGAAGTCTCCAATGAGCAGTTCTTC.

This clonotype has more than one count but fewer than ten. The chain employs TRBV4-1 and TRBJ2-5; D ambiguous. Germline CDR1 and CDR2: MGHRA and YSYEKL. The ends were cut back, 6 bases at V and 2 bases at J, with 10 bases in the middle. The CDR3 runs to 13 residues. CDR3 amino acids: CASSVGIQETQYF. For the CDR3, the DNA is TGCGCCAGCAGTGTGGGGATACAAGAGACCCAGTACTTC.

The chain recombines TRBV7-3 with TRBJ2-3; either TRBD1 or TRBD2 may fit D (6 bases each). The ends were cut back, 5 bases at V and 6 bases at J, with 12 bases in the middle. CDR3 length: 13 amino acids. Germline V gene data show CDR1 as SGHTA and CDR2 as FQGTGA. The CDR3 is CASSPTGRDTQYF. CDR3 DNA: TGTGCCAGCAGCCCCACAGGGAGGGATACGCAGTATTTT.